This T cell receptor (beta chain) was captured by sequencing in a study of identifying expanded T cells in peripheral blood. Study results and caveats: About 1.2 clones differed between technical replicates, versus approximately 17 and 20 over time. Variance in clone template counts between roughly 2-week samples significantly increased with total template count across all healthy donors.

Method: immunoSEQ multiplex PCR; TCRdb's copy keeps in-frame clones and lacks some. The sample carries some 91,000 clones, approximately 89% recorded once. Per the germline V gene, CDR1 is SGDLS and CDR2 is YYNGEE. The CDR3 is made up of 15 amino acids. Comment on this clone: As yet, its antigen is unknown. One junction end disagrees with the germline gene, perhaps due to a read error. This CDR3 is also generated by other DNA sequences in the sample.

Healthy donors had no documented immune events, such as infections, while sampled. Sequencing input: blood. V and J are TRBV9 and TRBJ1-2, with D possibly TRBD1 on 6 matching bases. The source is a person aged 18 to 70 in good health. As DNA, the CDR3 is TGTGCCAGCAGCGTAGCATCAGGGGAGAACTATGGCTACACCTTT. This codes for CASSVASGENYGYTF.